This T cell receptor (beta chain) stems from a study of cytomegalovirus exposure and HLA in healthy donors. Study-wide context: A previous analysis identified around 120 million unique TCR beta sequences derived from some 200 million T cells.

Germline V CDR1 and CDR2: SGHRS, YFSETQ. The ends lost 5 bases at V and 2 bases at J; junction bases unmatched: 4. The length of the CDR3 is 15 residues. 13 Jbeta primers and 60 Vbeta primers were used for the PCR. Produced via immunoSEQ multiplex PCR; TCRdb's table is partial and in-frame only. This sample's table reports almost 45,000 clones. Sequencing was performed on PBMCs. The genes are TRBV5-1 and TRBJ2-7; 13 bases are a match to TRBD2. This receptor was taken from a male donor in good health and CMV-seronegative. The CDR3 DNA follows: TGCGCCAGCAGTTATGGGACTAGCGGGACCTACGAGCAGTACTTC. Amino acids: CASSYGTSGTYEQYF.